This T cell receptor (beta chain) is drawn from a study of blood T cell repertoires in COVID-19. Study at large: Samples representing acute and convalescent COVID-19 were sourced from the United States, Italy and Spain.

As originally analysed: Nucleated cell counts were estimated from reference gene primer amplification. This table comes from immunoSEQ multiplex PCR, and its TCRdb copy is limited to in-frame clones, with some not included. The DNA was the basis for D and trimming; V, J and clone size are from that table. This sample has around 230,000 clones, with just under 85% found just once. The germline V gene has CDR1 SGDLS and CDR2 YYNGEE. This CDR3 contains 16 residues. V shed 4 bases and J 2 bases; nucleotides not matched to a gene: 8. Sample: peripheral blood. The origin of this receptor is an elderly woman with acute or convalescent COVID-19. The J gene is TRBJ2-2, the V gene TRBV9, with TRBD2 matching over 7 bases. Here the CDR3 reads CASSPWGGINTGELFF. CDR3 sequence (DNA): TGTGCCAGCAGCCCCTGGGGAGGGATAAACACCGGGGAGCTGTTTTTT.